Sequencing of this TCR beta chain was carried out in a study of CD8 T cells in ankylosing spondylitis. Construction of TCR beta libraries was performed using quantitative 5'-RACE with molecular barcodes. Using its own MiXCR run on the 5' RACE reads, TCRdb lists one record per CDR3 protein. The sample lists 340,000 or so distinct CDR3 sequences, approximately 15% occurring once. Study-wide findings and caveats: What seemed typical of ankylosing spondylitis blood was a TCR beta motif built from about eight highly homologous variants. In ankylosing spondylitis patients, matched synovial fluid reportedly showed significant enrichment of disease-linked clones. As for the disease-linked clones, they showed a CD8+ phenotype and occurred at relatively low frequencies in peripheral blood.

Per the germline V gene, CDR1 is SGHRS and CDR2 is YFSETQ. The length of the CDR3 is 16 residues. Trimming at V came to 3 bases and at J to 5 bases, leaving 10 bases not matched to a gene. This clonotype has ten or more counts. Its specificity is unknown. The sample taken for sequencing was blood, either unsorted or a sorted T cell fraction (not recorded which). The chain joins TRBV5-1 to TRBJ2-1; 8 bases line up with TRBD2. The clonotype was recovered from a male donor with ankylosing spondylitis or in good health (not recorded which). The CDR3 loop reads CASSSQGSGRNNEQFF. The DNA for the CDR3 is TGCGCCAGCAGCTCCCAGGGGAGCGGGAGAAACAATGAGCAGTTCTTC.